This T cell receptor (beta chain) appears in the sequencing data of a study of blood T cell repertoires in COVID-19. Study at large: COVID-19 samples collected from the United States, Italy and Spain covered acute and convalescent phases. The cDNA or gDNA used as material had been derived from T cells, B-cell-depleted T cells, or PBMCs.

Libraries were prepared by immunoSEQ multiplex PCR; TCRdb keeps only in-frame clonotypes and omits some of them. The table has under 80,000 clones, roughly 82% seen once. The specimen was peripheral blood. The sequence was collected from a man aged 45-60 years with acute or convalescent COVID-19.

In DNA form, the CDR3 reads TGTGCCAGCAGCGTAGGAGGAGAGAACACTGAAGCTTTCTTT. The encoded protein is CASSVGGENTEAFF. The chain recombines TRBV9 with TRBJ1-1; D gene uncertain. This CDR3 has 14 residues. Germline lookup yields CDR1 SGDLS and CDR2 YYNGEE. V gave up 0 bases and J gave up 1 base, with 7 bases separating them.